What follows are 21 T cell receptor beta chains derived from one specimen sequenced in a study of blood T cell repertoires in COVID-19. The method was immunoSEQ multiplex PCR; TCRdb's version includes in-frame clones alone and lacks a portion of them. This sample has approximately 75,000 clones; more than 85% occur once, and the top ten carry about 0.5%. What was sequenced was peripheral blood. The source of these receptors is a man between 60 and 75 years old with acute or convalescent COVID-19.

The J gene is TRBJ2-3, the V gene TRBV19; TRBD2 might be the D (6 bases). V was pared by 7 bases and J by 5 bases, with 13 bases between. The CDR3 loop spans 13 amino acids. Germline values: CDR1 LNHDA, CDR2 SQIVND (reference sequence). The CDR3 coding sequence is TGTGCCAGTAATGGCGGGGCCCAAGATACGCAGTATTTT. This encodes CASNGGAQDTQYF.

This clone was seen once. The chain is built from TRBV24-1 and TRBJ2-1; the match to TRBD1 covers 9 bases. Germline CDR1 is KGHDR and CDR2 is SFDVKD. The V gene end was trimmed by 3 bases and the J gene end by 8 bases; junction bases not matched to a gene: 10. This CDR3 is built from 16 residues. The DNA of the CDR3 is TGTGCCACCAGTGATGCGACAGGGGGGGGATTGTATGAGCAGTTCTTC. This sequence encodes CATSDATGGGLYEQFF.

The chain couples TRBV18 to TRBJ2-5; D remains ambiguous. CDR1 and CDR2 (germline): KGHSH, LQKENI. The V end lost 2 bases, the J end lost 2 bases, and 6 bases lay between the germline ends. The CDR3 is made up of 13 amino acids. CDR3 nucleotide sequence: TGTGCCAGCTCACCAGGGCTTCAAGAGACCCAGTACTTC. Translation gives CASSPGLQETQYF.

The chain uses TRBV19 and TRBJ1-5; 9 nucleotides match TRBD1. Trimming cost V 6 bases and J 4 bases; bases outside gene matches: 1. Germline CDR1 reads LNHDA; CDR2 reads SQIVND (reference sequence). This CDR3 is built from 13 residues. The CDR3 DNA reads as TGTGCCAGTAGCGGGACAGGGAATCAGCCCCAGCATTTT. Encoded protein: CASSGTGNQPQHF.

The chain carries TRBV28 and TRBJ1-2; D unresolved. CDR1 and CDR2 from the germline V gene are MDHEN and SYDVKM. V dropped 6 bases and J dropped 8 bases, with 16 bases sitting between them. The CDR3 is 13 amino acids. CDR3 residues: CASSDDMTFGYTF. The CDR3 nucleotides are TGTGCCAGCAGCGACGACATGACCTTCGGCTACACCTTC.

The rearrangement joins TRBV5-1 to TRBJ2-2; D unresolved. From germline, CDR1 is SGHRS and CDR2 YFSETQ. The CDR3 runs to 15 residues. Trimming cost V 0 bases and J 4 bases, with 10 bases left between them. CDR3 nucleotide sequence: TGCGCCAGCAGCTTGGTTGCAGGAAGCACCGGGGAGCTGTTTTTT. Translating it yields CASSLVAGSTGELFF.

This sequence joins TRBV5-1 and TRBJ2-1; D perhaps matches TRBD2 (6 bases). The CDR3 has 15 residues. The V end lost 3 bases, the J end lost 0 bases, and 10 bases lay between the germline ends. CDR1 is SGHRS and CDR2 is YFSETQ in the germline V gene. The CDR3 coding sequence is TGCGCCAGCAGCTCCAGCGGGTCCTCCTACAATGAGCAGTTCTTC. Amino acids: CASSSSGSSYNEQFF.

DNA of the CDR3: TGTGCCAGCTCGCAGAACCCTCGGGGGGGCGCCTTGAACACTGAAGCTTTCTTT. Protein: CASSQNPRGGALNTEAFF. The chain couples TRBV18 to TRBJ1-1; tentative D call: TRBD1 (6 bases). Looked up from germline, CDR1 is KGHSH and CDR2 is LQKENI. The V and J ends lost 6 bases and 0 bases respectively, with 23 bases between them. CDR3 length equals 18 residues.

The CDR3 loop is CASSQRTGGEYGYTF. In DNA form, the CDR3 reads TGCGCCAGCAGCCAAAGGACAGGGGGCGAATATGGCTACACCTTC. The chain combines TRBV5-1 with TRBJ1-2, with 11 positions matching TRBD1. The CDR3 sequence is 15 residues long. The J segment lost 5 bases and the V segment lost 4 bases, leaving 7 bases of the junction unmatched. Germline CDR1 and CDR2: SGHRS and YFSETQ.

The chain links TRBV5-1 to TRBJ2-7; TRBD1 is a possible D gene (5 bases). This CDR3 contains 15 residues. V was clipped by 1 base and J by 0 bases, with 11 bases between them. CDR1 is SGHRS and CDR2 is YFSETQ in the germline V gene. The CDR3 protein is CASSLWGSSSYEQYF. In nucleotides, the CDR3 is TGCGCCAGCAGCTTGTGGGGCAGCAGCTCCTACGAGCAGTACTTC.

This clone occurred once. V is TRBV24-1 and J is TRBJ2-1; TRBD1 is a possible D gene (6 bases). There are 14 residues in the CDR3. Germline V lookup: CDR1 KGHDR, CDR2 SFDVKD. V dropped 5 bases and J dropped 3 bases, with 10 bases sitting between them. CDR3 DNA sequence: TGTGCCACCAGTGTAACAGGGTTCTACAATGAGCAGTTCTTC. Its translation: CATSVTGFYNEQFF.

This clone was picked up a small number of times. CDR3 region: CASSEWAREEEQYF. CDR3 DNA: TGTGCCAGCAGTGAATGGGCCAGGGAGGAGGAGCAGTACTTC. The chain couples TRBV2 to TRBJ2-7, with D tentatively TRBD2 (6 bases). The germline V gene encodes CDR1 SNHLY and CDR2 FYNNEI. Trimming pared 2 bases from V and 7 bases from J, leaving 15 bases between. The length of the CDR3 is 14 residues.

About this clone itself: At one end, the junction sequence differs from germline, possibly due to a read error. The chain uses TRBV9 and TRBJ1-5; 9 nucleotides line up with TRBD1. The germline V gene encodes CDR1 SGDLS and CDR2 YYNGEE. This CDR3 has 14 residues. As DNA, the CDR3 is TGTGCCAGCAGCGTCACAGGGGGCAACCAGCCCCAGCATTTT. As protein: CASSVTGGNQPQHF.

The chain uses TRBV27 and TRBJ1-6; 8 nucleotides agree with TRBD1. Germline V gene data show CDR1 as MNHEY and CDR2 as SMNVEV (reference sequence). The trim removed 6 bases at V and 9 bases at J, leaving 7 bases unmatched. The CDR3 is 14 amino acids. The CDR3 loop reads CASSLGQGGSPLHF. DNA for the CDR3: TGTGCCAGCAGCCTCGGACAGGGCGGTTCACCCCTCCACTTT.

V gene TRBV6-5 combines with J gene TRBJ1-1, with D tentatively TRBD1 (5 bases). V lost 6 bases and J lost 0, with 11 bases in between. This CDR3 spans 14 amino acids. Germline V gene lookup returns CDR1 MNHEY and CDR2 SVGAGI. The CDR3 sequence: CASRTGLLNTEAFF. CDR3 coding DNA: TGTGCCAGCAGGACGGGACTCTTGAACACTGAAGCTTTCTTT.

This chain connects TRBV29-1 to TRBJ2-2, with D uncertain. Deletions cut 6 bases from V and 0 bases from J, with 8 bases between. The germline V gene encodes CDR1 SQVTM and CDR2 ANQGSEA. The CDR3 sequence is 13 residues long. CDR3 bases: TGCAGCGTCGCGCCGACGAACACCGGGGAGCTGTTTTTT. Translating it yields CSVAPTNTGELFF.

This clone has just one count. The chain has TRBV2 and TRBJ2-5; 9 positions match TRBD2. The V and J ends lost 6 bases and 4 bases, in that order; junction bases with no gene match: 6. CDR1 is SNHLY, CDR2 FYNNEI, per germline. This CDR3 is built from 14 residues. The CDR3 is CASRPGTSLETQYF. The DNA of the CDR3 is TGTGCCAGCAGACCCGGGACTAGCTTAGAGACCCAGTACTTC.

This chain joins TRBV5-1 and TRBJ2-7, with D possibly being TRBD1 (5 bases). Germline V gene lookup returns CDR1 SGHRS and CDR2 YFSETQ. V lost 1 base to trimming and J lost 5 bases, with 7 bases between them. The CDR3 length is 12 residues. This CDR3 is CASSLPGNEQYF. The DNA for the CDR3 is TGCGCCAGCAGCTTGCCAGGGAACGAGCAGTACTTC.

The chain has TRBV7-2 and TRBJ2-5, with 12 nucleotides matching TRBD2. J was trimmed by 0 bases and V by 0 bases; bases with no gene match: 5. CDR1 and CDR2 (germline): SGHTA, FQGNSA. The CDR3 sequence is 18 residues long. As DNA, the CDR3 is TGTGCCAGCAGCTTAGCCCCCGGGACTAGCGGGTACCAAGAGACCCAGTACTTC. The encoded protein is CASSLAPGTSGYQETQYF.

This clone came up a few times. This CDR3 reads CASSFDRNTGELFF. In DNA form, the CDR3 reads TGTGCCAGCTCCTTCGACAGAAACACCGGGGAGCTGTTTTTT. This sequence joins TRBV18 and TRBJ2-2, with a possible D match to TRBD1 (5 bases). The length of the CDR3 is 14 residues. CDR1 is KGHSH, CDR2 LQKENI, per germline. Trimming took off 6 bases at V and 2 bases at J, with 10 bases between the two ends.

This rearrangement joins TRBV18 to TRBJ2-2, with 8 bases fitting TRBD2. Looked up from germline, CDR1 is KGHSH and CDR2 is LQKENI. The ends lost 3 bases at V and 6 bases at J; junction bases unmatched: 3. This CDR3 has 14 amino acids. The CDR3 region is CASSPKTSAGELFF. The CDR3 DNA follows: TGTGCCAGCTCACCTAAGACTAGCGCCGGGGAGCTGTTTTTT.